These 12 T cell receptor beta chains share one sample of origin, sequenced in a study of identifying expanded T cells in peripheral blood. Clones were read by immunoSEQ multiplex PCR, and TCRdb kept only the in-frame ones, dropping some. The sample lists some 96,000 clones; around 90% were seen once. Sequencing was carried out using blood. The receptors were sampled from a person between 18 and 70 years old in good health.

This rearrangement joins TRBV5-1 to TRBJ2-7, with a weak D call TRBD2 (6 bases). Germline CDR1 is SGHRS and CDR2 is YFSETQ. V was trimmed by 2 bases and J by 5 bases, leaving 14 bases between them. The CDR3 totals 14 residues. Here the CDR3 DNA reads TGCGCCAGCAGCTTAAGGACGGGACTTAACGAGCAGTACTTC. It encodes CASSLRTGLNEQYF.

The V call is TRBV7-9, the J call TRBJ1-1; 10 bases agree with TRBD1. Germline CDR1 is SEHNR and CDR2 is FQNEAQ (reference sequence). Trimming cost V 5 bases and J 4 bases; bases outside gene matches: 7. The CDR3 covers 15 residues. The CDR3 loop reads CASSPDWTGGTEAFF. CDR3 DNA sequence: TGTGCCAGCAGCCCCGACTGGACAGGGGGCACTGAAGCTTTCTTT.

This chain uses TRBV11-3 with TRBJ2-1, with 9 positions matching TRBD1. The CDR3 loop spans 15 amino acids. Germline V gene lookup returns CDR1 SGHNT and CDR2 YENEEA. The ends lost 4 bases at V and 6 bases at J; junction bases unmatched: 7. CDR3 sequence reads: CASSSTDRGSNEQFF. For the CDR3, the DNA is TGTGCCAGCAGCTCGACAGACAGGGGGAGCAATGAGCAGTTCTTC.

The chain combines TRBV9 with TRBJ2-2; D possibly corresponds to TRBD2 (6 bases). The CDR3 contains 15 residues. The germline gives CDR1 SGDLS, CDR2 YYNGEE. Between the trimmed V and J ends, which lost 0 bases and 5 bases, there was a span of 11 bases. CDR3 bases: TGTGCCAGCAGCGTAGCTGCACGGGGGACCGGGGAGCTGTTTTTT. This translates into CASSVAARGTGELFF.

CDR3 region: CASSFGQGDFQTQYF. CDR3 DNA sequence: TGTGCCAGCAGCTTCGGACAGGGCGATTTTCAGACCCAGTACTTC. The gene calls are TRBV5-4 and TRBJ2-5; 8 bases match TRBD1. Germline assignment: CDR1 SGHNT and CDR2 YYREEE (reference sequence). The CDR3 is 15 residues long. Unmatched junction bases numbered 9, after V lost 2 bases and J lost 6 bases.

The CDR3 DNA sequence: TGTGCCAGCAGGGACAGTTATAGCAATCAGCCCCAGCATTTT. This sequence encodes CASRDSYSNQPQHF. This sequence joins TRBV2 and TRBJ1-5; tentatively, D is TRBD1 (6 bases). The V end was cut by 6 bases, the J end by 0 bases, with 9 bases between. The CDR3 sequence is 14 residues long. CDR1 and CDR2 (germline): SNHLY, FYNNEI.

This chain connects TRBV18 to TRBJ2-3, with TRBD1 matching over 7 bases. CDR3 length equals 14 residues. In germline, CDR1 is KGHSH, CDR2 LQKENI. Losses at the gene ends were 2 bases for V and 1 base for J; bases not matched to a gene: 0. The CDR3: CASSPTGGTDTQYF. CDR3 bases: TGTGCCAGCTCACCAACAGGGGGCACAGATACGCAGTATTTT. Full variable domain (remainder filled in from reference TRBV18 and TRBJ2-3): NAGVMQNPRHLVRRRGQEARLRCSPMKGHSHVYWYRQLPEEGLKFMVYLQKENIIDESGMPKERFSAEFPKEGPSILRIQQVVRGDSAAYFCASSPTGGTDTQYFGPGTRLTVL.

V and J are TRBV7-9 and TRBJ2-7, with 7 bases fitting TRBD2. V lost 8 bases to trimming and J lost 2 bases; unmatched junction nucleotides: 15. CDR1 and CDR2 (germline): SEHNR, FQNEAQ (reference sequence). The CDR3 is made up of 16 amino acids. CDR3: CASAPKGTSVPYEQYF. The CDR3 coding sequence is TGTGCCAGCGCCCCAAAAGGTACTAGCGTTCCCTACGAGCAGTACTTC. Full variable domain (outside the CDR3, taken from reference TRBV7-9 and TRBJ2-7): DTGVSQNPRHKITKRGQNVTFRCDPISEHNRLYWYRQTLGQGPEFLTYFQNEAQLEKSRLLSDRFSAERPKGSFSTLEIQRTEQGDSAMYLCASAPKGTSVPYEQYFGPGTRLTVT.

This chain links TRBV27 with TRBJ1-2; possibly TRBD1 for D (5 bases). CDR1 is MNHEY, CDR2 SMNVEV, per germline (reference sequence). CDR3 length equals 15 residues. V shed 2 bases and J shed 2 bases, with 12 bases lying between them. CDR3 nucleotide sequence: TGTGCCAGCAGTTTAGGCCTCGACAGAAACTATGGCTACACCTTC. It specifies CASSLGLDRNYGYTF.

This clone showed up just once. This sequence joins TRBV30 and TRBJ1-3; the match to TRBD1 covers 8 bases. This CDR3 region has 12 residues. Trimming removed 8 bases from V and 4 bases from J; junction bases left unmatched: 4. The germline gives CDR1 GTSNPN, CDR2 SVGIG (reference sequence). CDR3 bases: TGTGCCGCGGACAGGGTGGGAAACACCATATATTTT. Translation gives CAADRVGNTIYF.

The gene calls are TRBV2 and TRBJ2-7; a weak D match, TRBD2 (5 bases). Germline CDR1 and CDR2: SNHLY and FYNNEI. The CDR3 runs to 12 residues. Deletions cut 2 bases from V and 4 bases from J, with 6 bases between. As DNA, the CDR3 is TGTGCCAGCAGTGAATGGAGGTACGAGCAGTACTTC. Amino acid sequence: CASSEWRYEQYF. The entire variable domain, with the rest obtained from reference TRBV2 and TRBJ2-7, is as follows: EPEVTQTPSHQVTQMGQEVILRCVPISNHLYFYWYRQILGQKVEFLVSFYNNEISEKSEIFDDQFSVERPDGSNFTLKIRSTKLEDSAMYFCASSEWRYEQYFGPGTRLTVT.

J is TRBJ1-1 and V is TRBV6-5, with D tentatively TRBD1 (6 bases). In germline, CDR1 is MNHEY, CDR2 SVGAGI. This CDR3 comprises 14 residues. V shed 0 bases and J shed 4 bases, with 9 bases lying between them. In nucleotides, the CDR3 is TGTGCCAGCAGTTACTCGCGGGGGCTCACTGAAGCTTTCTTT. Translating gives CASSYSRGLTEAFF.